These 9 T cell receptor beta chains share one sample of origin, sequenced in a study of shared clonotypes between healthy human individuals. Using immunoSEQ multiplex PCR, the repertoire was profiled, and TCRdb retains in-frame clones only, with some absent. Among hundreds of thousands of clones listed, roughly 77% were seen once. Sequencing input: PBMCs. The origin of the receptors is a woman aged 35 to 49 in good health. Some clones in this sample may be carry-over from other donors' samples.

This chain connects TRBV7-9 to TRBJ2-6, with unresolved D. In germline, CDR1 is SEHNR, CDR2 FQNEAQ (reference sequence). The V end lost 5 bases, the J end lost 4 bases, and 9 bases lay between the germline ends. CDR3 length equals 14 residues. The CDR3, as DNA: TGTGCCAGCAGCGTGGGGTCAGGGGCCAACGTCCTGACTTTC. Protein: CASSVGSGANVLTF.

The chain links TRBV7-2 to TRBJ2-1, with D unresolved. The CDR3 spans 15 residues. V lost 8 bases and J 0 bases, leaving 14 bases between the germline ends. Germline values: CDR1 SGHTA, CDR2 FQGNSA. The CDR3, as DNA: TGTGCCAGCGCGGAGACTCTTAGCTCCTACAATGAGCAGTTCTTC. Its translation is CASAETLSSYNEQFF.

The V gene is TRBV11-2, the J gene TRBJ2-1; no clear D gene. The V gene lost 0 bases and the J gene lost 0 bases, with 6 bases spanning the gap. The germline V gene encodes CDR1 SGHAT and CDR2 FQNNGV. The CDR3 extends over 15 amino acids. The CDR3 DNA follows: TGTGCCAGCAGCTTAGACCGACGCTCCTACAATGAGCAGTTCTTC. It codes for CASSLDRRSYNEQFF.

The rearrangement links TRBV7-2 to TRBJ2-7; tentatively, D is TRBD1 (6 bases). The germline CDR1 and CDR2 sequences are SGHTA and FQGNSA. Trimming stripped 1 base from V and 4 bases from J, with 17 bases between. CDR3 size: 16 residues. In nucleotides, the CDR3 is TGTGCCAGCAGCTTAGAGGGGGTCGGGTCCCTTTACGAGCAGTACTTC. Its translation is CASSLEGVGSLYEQYF.

CDR3 DNA: TGTGCCAGCCTTCTGTCAGGGGTCGGGGCCAACGTCCTGACTTTC. Encoded protein: CASLLSGVGANVLTF. The chain links TRBV2 to TRBJ2-6, with D possibly TRBD1 on 6 matching bases. Trimming shortened V by 8 bases and J by 4 bases, and 15 bases separated the two germline ends. The CDR3 consists of 15 residues. Germline V gene lookup returns CDR1 SNHLY and CDR2 FYNNEI. Supplemented by reference TRBV2 and TRBJ2-6, the full variable domain reads EPEVTQTPSHQVTQMGQEVILRCVPISNHLYFYWYRQILGQKVEFLVSFYNNEISEKSEIFDDQFSVERPDGSNFTLKIRSTKLEDSAMYFCASLLSGVGANVLTFGAGSRLTVL.

V is TRBV7-2 and J is TRBJ2-1, with D unresolved. This CDR3 has 13 amino acids. Germline V gene sequence: CDR1 SGHTA, CDR2 FQGNSA. Trimming took 1 base from V and 3 from J, leaving 4 bases between them. The CDR3 region is CASSLGIYNEQFF. The CDR3 coding sequence is TGTGCCAGCAGCTTAGGGATCTACAATGAGCAGTTCTTC. The full variable domain, rest sourced from reference TRBV7-2 and TRBJ2-1, is GAGVSQSPSNKVTEKGKDVELRCDPISGHTALYWYRQSLGQGLEFLIYFQGNSAPDKSGLPSDRFSAERTGGSVSTLTIQRTQQEDSAVYLCASSLGIYNEQFFGPGTRLTVL.

This chain joins TRBV19 and TRBJ2-1; the D gene is possibly TRBD1 (6 bases). Trimming removed 5 bases from V and 12 bases from J, with 23 bases in between. The CDR3 consists of 15 residues. CDR1 and CDR2 (germline): LNHDA, SQIVND (reference sequence). CDR3 coding DNA: TGTGCCAGTAGTCCCTGGGACATTTGGAGGTCTAGGCAGTTCTTC. This codes for CASSPWDIWRSRQFF.

The chain uses TRBV6-1 and TRBJ1-3; D possibly corresponds to TRBD1 (5 bases). The CDR3 is 12 residues long. The germline CDR1 and CDR2 sequences are MNHNS and SASEGT. Trimming stripped 8 bases from V and 4 bases from J, with 9 bases between. CDR3 protein: CASSGLGNTIYF. The CDR3 DNA reads TGTGCCAGCTCAGGGCTCGGAAACACCATATATTTT.

CDR3 amino acids: CASSLAGGYGYTF. Written as DNA, the CDR3 is TGTGCCAGCAGCTTGGCCGGGGGCTATGGCTACACCTTC. The chain employs TRBV5-6 and TRBJ1-2, with TRBD1 as a possible D gene (5 bases). Germline loops: CDR1 SGHDT, CDR2 YYEEEE. This CDR3 comprises 13 residues. The V end lost 0 bases, the J end lost 4 bases, and 7 bases lay between the germline ends.